The next 10 T cell receptor beta chains were all read from a single sample in a study of T cell responses to AZD1222 COVID-19 vaccine. The method was immunoSEQ multiplex PCR; TCRdb's version includes in-frame clones alone and lacks a portion of them. The table records around 120,000 clones, about 90% of them present only once. The sample in question was peripheral blood, obtained 28 days after the second AZD1222 dose. These TCRs come from an adult who received the AZD1222 COVID-19 vaccine.

The V and J genes are TRBV19 and TRBJ1-5; 7 bases map to TRBD1. The CDR3 covers 14 residues. Germline CDR1 LNHDA, CDR2 SQIVND (reference sequence). The V gene end was trimmed by 11 bases and the J gene end by 4 bases; junction bases not matched to a gene: 11. CDR3 bases: TGTGCCTGCCAGCGGGGACAGACAAATCAGCCCCAGCATTTT. Its translation: CACQRGQTNQPQHF.

V usage is TRBV11-1 and J usage is TRBJ2-1; 12 nucleotides match TRBD2. Trimming cost V 1 base and J 12 bases; bases outside gene matches: 7. The V gene's germline CDR1 is SGHAT and CDR2 FQDESV (reference sequence). The CDR3 contains 15 residues. The CDR3 nucleotides are TGTGCCAGCAGCTTAGTATCGACTAGCGGGGGACTGCAGTTCTTC. Translation gives CASSLVSTSGGLQFF.

The chain is built from TRBV7-9 and TRBJ1-1, with D hard to call. With 2 bases removed from V and 3 bases from J, the gap between germline ends came to 7 bases. Germline V gene sequence: CDR1 SEHNR, CDR2 FQNEAQ (reference sequence). The CDR3 spans 13 residues. As DNA, the CDR3 is TGTGCCAGCAGCTTATCCCAGGACACTGAAGCTTTCTTT. It yields the protein CASSLSQDTEAFF. Full variable domain (outside the CDR3, taken from reference TRBV7-9 and TRBJ1-1): DTGVSQNPRHKITKRGQNVTFRCDPISEHNRLYWYRQTLGQGPEFLTYFQNEAQLEKSRLLSDRFSAERPKGSFSTLEIQRTEQGDSAMYLCASSLSQDTEAFFGQGTRLTVV.

The gene calls are TRBV6-5 and TRBJ2-7; TRBD1 agrees at 7 bases. CDR3 size: 13 residues. V shed 6 bases and J 3 bases; nucleotides not matched to a gene: 5. CDR1 is MNHEY, CDR2 SVGAGI, per germline. This CDR3 reads CASRRDSYYEQYF. The CDR3 coding sequence is TGTGCCAGCAGACGGGACAGCTACTACGAGCAGTACTTC.

The chain joins TRBV5-1 to TRBJ1-6, with D possibly being TRBD1 (5 bases). Trimming took off 7 bases at V and 7 bases at J, with 12 bases between the two ends. Germline assignment: CDR1 SGHRS and CDR2 YFSETQ. The CDR3 runs 13 residues. The CDR3 loop reads CASEARGNSPLHF. CDR3 in DNA: TGCGCCAGCGAGGCTCGGGGGAATTCACCCCTCCACTTT.

This clone was seen only once. The chain combines TRBV21-1 with TRBJ2-2; TRBD2, the D gene given by the table, was not confirmed from the DNA. TRBV21-1 is a pseudogene locus. The CDR3 contains 19 residues. The CDR3 loop is CASSPQPYLAGGHTGELFF. For the CDR3, the DNA is TGTGCCAGCAGCCCACAGCCCTACCTAGCGGGAGGCCACACCGGGGAGCTGTTTTTT.

V gene TRBV18 combines with J gene TRBJ1-5; 8 bases line up with TRBD1. The CDR3 spans 15 residues. Germline assignment: CDR1 KGHSH and CDR2 LQKENI. V shed 5 bases, J shed 1 base, and the junction held 4 bases outside the gene matches. The CDR3 loop is CASSSNRGSNQPQHF. The CDR3 nucleotides are TGTGCCAGCTCATCAAACAGGGGGAGCAATCAGCCCCAGCATTTT. Based on the CDR3 plus reference TRBV18 and TRBJ1-5, the full variable domain is NAGVMQNPRHLVRRRGQEARLRCSPMKGHSHVYWYRQLPEEGLKFMVYLQKENIIDESGMPKERFSAEFPKEGPSILRIQQVVRGDSAAYFCASSSNRGSNQPQHFGDGTRLSIL.

The rearrangement joins TRBV14 to TRBJ2-3; D gene unclear. Trimming removed 0 bases at V and 5 bases at J, with 9 bases between. The CDR3 is 14 amino acids. Germline V CDR1 and CDR2: SGHDN, FVKESK. CDR3 coding DNA: TGTGCCAGCAGCCAAGAGGCCTCGGGAGATACGCAGTATTTT. Translation gives CASSQEASGDTQYF.

Comments on this clone: Mismatch with germline at one junction end may stem from a read error. This chain connects TRBV11-3 to TRBJ2-2; no definite D call. CDR3 length: 14 amino acids. Germline CDR1 SGHNT, CDR2 YENEEA. The DNA of the CDR3 is TGTGCCAGCAGTTTAGGCGAGGTAACCGGGGAGCTGTTTTTT. Amino acids: CASSLGEVTGELFF. Drawing the rest from reference TRBV11-3 and TRBJ2-2, the complete variable domain is EAGVVQSPRYKIIEKKQPVAFWCNPISGHNTLYWYLQNLGQGPELLIRYENEEAVDDSQLPKDRFSAERLKGVDSTLKIQPAELGDSAVYLCASSLGEVTGELFFGEGSRLTVL.

V usage is TRBV10-3 and J usage is TRBJ1-2, with 8 bases aligning to TRBD1. This CDR3 is built from 17 residues. The V and J ends lost 2 bases and 5 bases, in that order; junction bases with no gene match: 13. Germline CDR1 reads ENHRY; CDR2 reads SYGVKD. CDR3 sequence reads: CAISEGQGSPTRYGYTF. DNA of the CDR3: TGTGCCATCAGTGAGGGACAGGGCTCTCCTACACGGTATGGCTACACCTTC.